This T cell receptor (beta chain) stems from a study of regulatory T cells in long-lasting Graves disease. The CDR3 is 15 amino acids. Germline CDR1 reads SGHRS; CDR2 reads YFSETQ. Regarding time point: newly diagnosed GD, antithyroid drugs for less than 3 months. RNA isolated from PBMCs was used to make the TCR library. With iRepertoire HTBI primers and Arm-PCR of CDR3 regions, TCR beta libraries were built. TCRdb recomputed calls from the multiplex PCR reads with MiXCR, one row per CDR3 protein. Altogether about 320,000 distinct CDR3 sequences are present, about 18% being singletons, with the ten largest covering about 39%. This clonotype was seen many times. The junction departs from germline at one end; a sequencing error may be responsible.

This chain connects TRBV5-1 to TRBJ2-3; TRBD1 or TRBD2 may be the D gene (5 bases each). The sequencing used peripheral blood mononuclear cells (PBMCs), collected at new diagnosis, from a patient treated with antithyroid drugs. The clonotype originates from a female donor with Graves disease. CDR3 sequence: CASSLYGASTDTQYF. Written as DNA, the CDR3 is TGTGCCAGCAGCTTGTACGGGGCAAGCACAGATACGCAGTATTTT.